The 17 T cell receptor beta chains given below trace back to one sample, sequenced in a study of OX40 agonist ivuxolimab in advanced cancers. TCRdb keeps only in-frame clones here, not all; method: immunoSEQ multiplex PCR. The data hold roughly 100,000 clones, with roughly 84% observed a single time. Sequenced material: CD4+ or CD8+ T cells sorted from blood, taken in a trial of the OX40 agonist ivuxolimab. These receptor sequences come from an adult with an advanced solid tumor such as melanoma, head and neck, liver or kidney cancer.

The chain is built from TRBV6-5 and TRBJ2-4; possible D gene TRBD1, 5 bases. The CDR3 totals 13 residues. V lost 5 bases and J 3 bases, leaving 8 bases between the germline ends. Germline values: CDR1 MNHEY, CDR2 SVGAGI. CDR3 protein: CASSQGNKNIQYF. CDR3 bases: TGTGCCAGCAGTCAGGGTAACAAAAACATTCAGTACTTC.

The rearrangement uses TRBV2 and TRBJ1-2, with a possible D match to TRBD1 (6 bases). Per the germline V gene, CDR1 is SNHLY and CDR2 is FYNNEI. The V end was cut by 8 bases, the J end by 4 bases, with 11 bases between. This CDR3 spans 12 amino acids. CDR3 bases: TGTGCCAGCTCACAGGGTATCTATGGCTACACCTTC. It specifies CASSQGIYGYTF.

The V and J genes are TRBV7-9 and TRBJ2-3, with D perhaps assigned TRBD1 or TRBD2 (6 bases each). This CDR3 is 15 amino acids long. The germline V gene encodes CDR1 SEHNR and CDR2 FQNEAQ (reference sequence). With 5 bases removed from V and 0 bases from J, the gap between germline ends came to 12 bases. For the CDR3, the DNA is TGTGCCAGCAGCAAAGGAGGGGGGAGCACAGATACGCAGTATTTT. Translated: CASSKGGGSTDTQYF.

J is TRBJ2-7 and V is TRBV4-2; no clear D. Per the germline V gene, CDR1 is LGHNA and CDR2 is YNFKEQ. The CDR3 is 11 amino acids. V was clipped by 0 bases and J by 6 bases, with 3 bases between them. The CDR3 nucleotides are TGTGCCAGCAGCCAAGAGACCGAGCAGTACTTC. Translated, it gives CASSQETEQYF.

The V gene is TRBV7-6, the J gene TRBJ2-1; 7 bases match TRBD2. V shed 0 bases, J shed 2 bases, and the junction held 10 bases outside the gene matches. Germline lookup yields CDR1 SGHVS and CDR2 FNYEAQ. This CDR3 is 18 amino acids long. The CDR3 sequence is CASSLAYFQRGPYNEQFF. The CDR3, as DNA: TGTGCCAGCAGCTTAGCCTACTTTCAGCGGGGTCCCTACAATGAGCAGTTCTTC.

This chain connects TRBV5-4 to TRBJ2-7, with a weak D call TRBD1 (6 bases). The germline gives CDR1 SGHNT, CDR2 YYREEE (reference sequence). This CDR3 comprises 14 residues. The ends were cut back, 5 bases at V and 6 bases at J, with 18 bases in the middle. The CDR3 bases are TGTGCCAGCAGGAAAGATACAGGGTTAGGCGAGCAGTACGTC. Encoded protein: CASRKDTGLGEQYV.

The chain combines TRBV28 with TRBJ1-2, with no clear D. This CDR3 comprises 13 residues. The V end was cut by 5 bases, the J end by 4 bases, with 11 bases between. From germline, CDR1 is MDHEN and CDR2 SYDVKM. The CDR3 is CASSVQRSYGYTF. Written as DNA, the CDR3 is TGTGCCAGCAGTGTACAGCGATCCTATGGCTACACCTTC.

The J gene is TRBJ2-1, the V gene TRBV2, with D hard to call. CDR3 length equals 14 residues. Germline values: CDR1 SNHLY, CDR2 FYNNEI. Trimming took 6 bases from V and 2 from J, leaving 11 bases between them. CDR3 sequence reads: CASRPTVTYNEQFF. The CDR3 DNA reads TGTGCCAGCAGGCCCACAGTGACCTACAATGAGCAGTTCTTC.

The rearrangement uses TRBV4-3 and TRBJ1-4; the D gene is possibly TRBD1 (6 bases). CDR1 LGHNA and CDR2 YSLEER come from the germline V gene. The CDR3 runs to 18 residues. Between the trimmed V and J ends, which lost 3 bases and 0 bases, there was a span of 17 bases. CDR3 in amino acids: CASSQRVGQFSTNEKLFF. In DNA form, the CDR3 reads TGCGCCAGCAGCCAGCGAGTTGGACAGTTCTCAACTAATGAAAAACTGTTTTTT.

The chain couples TRBV7-9 to TRBJ1-1; D call uncertain. Trimming left V 5 bases short and J 1 base short, with 11 bases between. The V gene's germline CDR1 is SEHNR and CDR2 FQNEAQ (reference sequence). The CDR3 runs 14 residues. Here the CDR3 reads CASSPTTGNTEAFF. In DNA form, the CDR3 reads TGTGCCAGCAGCCCGACGACGGGGAACACTGAAGCTTTCTTT.

The chain uses TRBV6-4 and TRBJ1-5; D perhaps matches TRBD1 (5 bases). Germline V gene lookup returns CDR1 MRHNA and CDR2 SNTAGT. This CDR3 spans 14 amino acids. V was clipped by 8 bases and J by 2 bases, with 13 bases between them. CDR3 protein: CASGQGGGNQPQHF. The CDR3 bases are TGTGCCAGCGGCCAGGGTGGGGGCAATCAGCCCCAGCATTTT.

This chain links TRBV9 with TRBJ2-1; unclear D gene. Trimming took 0 bases from V and 4 from J, leaving 5 bases between them. The CDR3 length is 13 residues. Germline loops: CDR1 SGDLS, CDR2 YYNGEE. CDR3 amino acids: CASSVEGYNEQFF. The DNA of the CDR3 is TGTGCCAGCAGCGTAGAAGGATACAATGAGCAGTTCTTC.

CDR3 sequence (DNA): TGTGCCAGCGCTCCTGCAGGAGGGATCCCTGAAGCTTTCTTT. Amino acid sequence: CASAPAGGIPEAFF. The chain recombines TRBV28 with TRBJ1-1; D is unclear. The germline CDR1 and CDR2 sequences are MDHEN and SYDVKM. V dropped 8 bases and J dropped 6 bases, with 19 bases sitting between them. The CDR3 contains 14 residues. Full variable domain (outside the CDR3, taken from reference TRBV28 and TRBJ1-1): DVKVTQSSRYLVKRTGEKVFLECVQDMDHENMFWYRQDPGLGLRLIYFSYDVKMKEKGDIPEGYSVSREKKERFSLILESASTNQTSMYLCASAPAGGIPEAFFGQGTRLTVV.

This clone was detected a few times. The rearrangement links TRBV19 to TRBJ1-4; 7 positions match TRBD1. V lost 5 bases, J lost 7 bases, and 7 bases stayed unmatched. In germline, CDR1 is LNHDA, CDR2 SQIVND (reference sequence). CDR3 length equals 14 residues. CDR3 sequence: CASSFTGDAEKLFF. CDR3 nucleotide sequence: TGTGCCAGTAGTTTTACAGGGGATGCTGAAAAACTGTTTTTT. The whole variable domain, filled in from reference TRBV19 and TRBJ1-4, reads DGGITQSPKYLFRKEGQNVTLSCEQNLNHDAMYWYRQDPGQGLRLIYYSQIVNDFQKGDIAEGYSVSREKKESFPLTVTSAQKNPTAFYLCASSFTGDAEKLFFGSGTQLSVL.

The rearrangement links TRBV6-6 to TRBJ2-3, with 11 positions matching TRBD2. The CDR3 totals 16 residues. With 4 bases clipped from V and 1 base from J, the junction kept 4 bases outside the gene matches. CDR1 and CDR2 from the germline V gene are MNHNY and SVGAGI (reference sequence). CDR3 amino acids: CASSFPTSGGTDTQYF. CDR3 nucleotides: TGTGCCAGCAGTTTCCCGACTAGCGGGGGCACAGATACGCAGTATTTT.

The rearrangement links TRBV7-2 to TRBJ1-2; a weak D match, TRBD1 (5 bases). The CDR3 length is 16 residues. CDR1 is SGHTA and CDR2 is FQGNSA in the germline V gene. Trimming took 4 bases from V and 2 from J, leaving 17 bases between them. CDR3 protein: CASSWAGTVVNYGYTF. DNA for the CDR3: TGTGCCAGCAGCTGGGCCGGGACCGTTGTCAACTATGGCTACACCTTC.

The chain uses TRBV6-1 and TRBJ1-2; D is unclear. Trimming removed 6 bases from V and 3 bases from J, with 11 bases in between. This CDR3 has 13 residues. From germline, CDR1 is MNHNS and CDR2 SASEGT. The CDR3 reads CASRPDHYYGYTF. CDR3 DNA: TGTGCCAGCAGGCCCGACCACTACTATGGCTACACCTTC.